This T cell receptor beta chain was recovered during a study of blood T cell repertoires in COVID-19 (dated by TCRdb to 2020 to 2022). Concerning the study at large: Collaborator samples came from the United States, Italy and Spain and covered acute and convalescent phases of COVID-19. The material from the prospective study consisted of cDNA or gDNA derived from T cells, B-cell-depleted T cells, or PBMCs. Subjects who had been exposed to COVID-19, were actively infected with it, or had recovered from it provided the deeply sampled blood TCRbeta repertoires that made up the dataset. The repertoires were released in a freely available public database intended as a resource for research on the immune response to SARS-CoV-2. The samples were drawn from two sources: the first 160 participants of the ongoing ImmuneRACE study, and 1,254 subjects contributed by 6 global collaborators. Nearly every sample came with metadata listing a de-identified subject ID, COVID-19 status, age in years and sex. Where available, HLA class I and class II types were obtained from metadata supplied by the sample provider rather than from assay-based typing.

From the cysteine through the phenylalanine, the CDR3 covers 13 amino acids. CDR3 DNA is the only sequence kept; it has 39 bases, read in frame from the first base. Reading the germline V gene (reference sequence) gives CDR1 GTSNPN and CDR2 SVGIG. V loses 2 bases of germline sequence and J loses 5 bases, and the interval between the two ends is 10 bases. A note on this clone: Its recognized antigen is unknown. Base quality data are lacking; no much larger clone is found one base away.

Study-level results and caveats: The quantity of clinical and demographic metadata differed by source and by participant and was supplied without curation.

Participants in the prospective study were aged about 18 to 89 years, lived in under 30 United States geographic areas, and enrolled through a virtual design. To assign participants to cohorts, the prospective study relied on clinical history that participants themselves reported in a screening survey and a study questionnaire. Exposed participants were defined as having been in contact with someone with a PCR-confirmed or clinician-diagnosed COVID-19 case within 2 weeks of study entry. In the prospective study, whole blood, serum and a nasopharyngeal or oropharyngeal swab were collected from each participant by mobile phlebotomists. Participants in the prospective study had the option to provide additional blood draws and questionnaires over a roughly 2-month period. Blood samples from the prospective study were shipped frozen or at room temperature prior to DNA extraction. The immunoSEQ Assay, a bias-controlled multiplex PCR, was used to amplify TCRbeta CDR3 regions from genomic DNA. In the original analysis: Nucleated cell counts per sample were estimated from amplification of reference gene primers within the assay. To quantify the absolute abundance of each unique TCRbeta CDR3 rearrangement, sequence reads were collapsed and filtered. Productive Simpson clonality was computed per sample as the square root of Simpson's diversity index over productive rearrangements. TCRdb re-hosts the immuneACCESS table, in-frame sequences only. Its copies lack some clones; in the studies checked, an unresolved V gene accounts for under half of them, and the cause for the rest is not known. Clone size and V and J calls were adopted from that table, with D and trimming inferred from the DNA. For this sample there are 350,000 to 450,000 clones; approximately 90% appear just once. The ten biggest clones cover about 0.78% of the sample.

Material: PBMCs or T cells enriched from blood (not recorded which). This receptor was identified in a woman aged 40 to 50 who had been exposed to COVID-19. Recombination linked TRBV30 to TRBJ1-5, with no D gene named confidently. The CDR3 corresponds to CAWSLGRYQPQHF. The nucleotide sequence is TGTGCCTGGAGTCTGGGCAGATATCAGCCCCAGCATTTT.